Below, 14 T cell receptor beta chains from the same sample are listed, as sequenced in a study of OX40 agonist ivuxolimab in advanced cancers. Libraries were prepared by immunoSEQ multiplex PCR; TCRdb keeps only in-frame clonotypes and omits some of them. The profile shows about 64,000 clones, roughly 80% of them singletons. The sample here was CD4+ or CD8+ T cells sorted from blood, taken in a trial of the OX40 agonist ivuxolimab. These receptor sequences come from an adult with an advanced solid tumor such as melanoma, head and neck, liver or kidney cancer.

The CDR3 sequence: CASSDQETQYF. CDR3 coding DNA: TGTGCCAGCAGTGACCAAGAGACCCAGTACTTC. This chain joins TRBV2 and TRBJ2-5; D remains ambiguous. Per the germline V gene, CDR1 is SNHLY and CDR2 is FYNNEI. This CDR3 region has 11 residues. Trimming removed 3 bases at V and 1 base at J, with 0 bases between.

V usage is TRBV25-1 and J usage is TRBJ2-5, with D unclear. CDR1 MGHDK and CDR2 SYGVNS come from the germline V gene. CDR3 length: 14 residues. V shed 2 bases and J shed 2 bases, with 9 bases lying between them. CDR3 in amino acids: CASSEKIAQETQYF. The CDR3 DNA reads as TGTGCCAGCAGTGAAAAGATTGCTCAAGAGACCCAGTACTTC.

For the CDR3, the DNA is TGTGCCAGCAGCTCCGGGGGGGCGTTTAACACCGGGGAGCTGTTTTTT. Translated: CASSSGGAFNTGELFF. This chain connects TRBV5-4 to TRBJ2-2; 8 positions match TRBD2. V dropped 3 bases and J dropped 2; count of bases not matched to a gene: 6. This CDR3 contains 16 residues. Per the germline V gene, CDR1 is SGHNT and CDR2 is YYREEE (reference sequence).

V gene TRBV19 combines with J gene TRBJ2-5; 7 bases align to TRBD1. Germline lookup yields CDR1 LNHDA and CDR2 SQIVND (reference sequence). This CDR3 spans 14 amino acids. V shed 8 bases and J 4 bases; nucleotides not matched to a gene: 10. Here the CDR3 DNA reads TGTGCCAGTGGCCAGGGGTCAGGGGGAGAGACCCAGTACTTC. It encodes CASGQGSGGETQYF.

J is TRBJ1-2 and V is TRBV19; no firm D call. CDR1 is LNHDA, CDR2 SQIVND, per germline (reference sequence). This CDR3 is built from 15 residues. V shed 4 bases and J shed 0 bases, with 12 bases lying between them. The CDR3 nucleotides read TGTGCCAGTAGTAGCCGGCCAAGGCCTAACTATGGCTACACCTTC. This encodes CASSSRPRPNYGYTF.

CDR3 amino acids: CASSRGVPRAFF. CDR3 coding DNA: TGTGCCAGCAGCCGGGGAGTGCCACGGGCTTTCTTT. The J gene is TRBJ1-1, the V gene TRBV6-1; no definite D call. This CDR3 region has 12 residues. CDR1 is MNHNS, CDR2 SASEGT, per germline. V was cut by 6 bases and J by 11 bases, with 16 bases left in between.

The CDR3: CASSFGPAWEETQYF. The CDR3 nucleotides are TGTGCCAGCAGCTTCGGGCCGGCCTGGGAAGAGACCCAGTACTTC. The chain couples TRBV9 to TRBJ2-5; D not resolved. The CDR3 consists of 15 residues. Trimming left V 4 bases short and J 3 bases short, with 16 bases between. Per the germline V gene, CDR1 is SGDLS and CDR2 is YYNGEE.

The chain uses TRBV7-6 and TRBJ1-5; D gene uncertain. The length of the CDR3 is 13 residues. The V gene lost 5 bases and the J gene lost 10 bases, with 15 bases spanning the gap. The V gene's germline CDR1 is SGHVS and CDR2 FNYEAQ. The CDR3 sequence is CASSPGPVRPQHF. DNA for the CDR3: TGTGCCAGCAGCCCGGGCCCGGTTCGTCCCCAGCATTTT.

V usage is TRBV11-2 and J usage is TRBJ1-3; no definite D call. This CDR3 has 14 residues. V lost 1 base and J 0 bases, leaving 4 bases between the germline ends. CDR1 and CDR2 from the germline V gene are SGHAT and FQNNGV. This CDR3 reads CASSLAFSGNTIYF. Here the CDR3 DNA reads TGTGCCAGCAGCTTAGCGTTCTCTGGAAACACCATATATTTT.

The table lists this clone with a few counts. The chain couples TRBV6-1 to TRBJ1-1; no definite D call. Germline CDR1 reads MNHNS; CDR2 reads SASEGT. The germline V and J ends were trimmed by 2 bases and 7 bases, with 5 bases remaining between them. CDR3 size: 11 residues. CDR3 DNA: TGTGCCAGCAGTGAATGGGGTGAAGCTTTCTTT. Translating it yields CASSEWGEAFF.

This sequence joins TRBV6-1 and TRBJ2-3; D remains ambiguous. This CDR3 contains 15 residues. V was clipped by 1 base and J by 3 bases, with 11 bases between them. Germline V gene data show CDR1 as MNHNS and CDR2 as SASEGT. As DNA, the CDR3 is TGTGCCAGCAGTGAAGTCGGCTATCGGACAGATACGCAGTATTTT. Residues: CASSEVGYRTDTQYF.

This clone has just a few counts. The rearrangement joins TRBV5-1 to TRBJ1-1, with 9 bases that match TRBD1. V lost 4 bases, J lost 4 bases, and 11 bases stayed unmatched. Germline loops: CDR1 SGHRS, CDR2 YFSETQ. There are 16 residues in the CDR3. The CDR3 DNA sequence: TGCGCCAGCAGCCAGGGACAGGGTGGGCTGAGCACTGAAGCTTTCTTT. It yields the protein CASSQGQGGLSTEAFF.

This clone turned up a few times. The V gene is TRBV11-2, the J gene TRBJ2-7; 8 bases agree with TRBD1. This CDR3 contains 18 residues. Germline-derived CDR1 and CDR2 are SGHAT and FQNNGV. The J segment lost 3 bases and the V segment lost 5 bases, leaving 18 bases of the junction unmatched. The CDR3 nucleotides read TGTGCCAGCAGCCCAATAGGGAGAGCGGACAGGGCGAGCTACGAGCAGTACTTC. Translating gives CASSPIGRADRASYEQYF. The whole variable domain, filled in from reference TRBV11-2 and TRBJ2-7, reads EAGVAQSPRYKIIEKRQSVAFWCNPISGHATLYWYQQILGQGPKLLIQFQNNGVVDDSQLPKDRFSAERLKGVDSTLKIQPAKLEDSAVYLCASSPIGRADRASYEQYFGPGTRLTVT.

CDR3 coding DNA: TGTGCCAGCAGTTTAAACGGGCCTTCAACTAATGAAAAACTGTTTTTT. It codes for CASSLNGPSTNEKLFF. The chain links TRBV28 to TRBJ1-4; the D is unclear. CDR1 MDHEN and CDR2 SYDVKM come from the germline V gene. V was shortened by 2 bases and J by 0 bases, with 10 bases between the two germline ends. The CDR3 runs 16 residues.